The clone carrying this T cell receptor (beta chain) was seen only once. The data derive from a study of blood T cell repertoires in COVID-19. Study background: Sites in the United States, Italy and Spain provided acute and convalescent COVID-19 samples. PBMCs, B-cell-depleted T cells, or T cells provided the cDNA or gDNA that made up the material.

Measured with immunoSEQ multiplex PCR; TCRdb has only the in-frame clones, and not every one. The table has hundreds of thousands of clones, 88% seen once; the top ten hold about 1%. The sequencing sample was made of peripheral blood. The clonotype was recovered from a middle-aged woman who had recovered from COVID-19.

This CDR3 is CASSPRGQGQTEAFF. DNA of the CDR3: TGTGCCAGCTCACCCCGCGGACAGGGGCAGACTGAAGCTTTCTTT. This chain links TRBV18 with TRBJ1-1, with 9 bases aligning to TRBD1. Losses at the gene ends were 3 bases for V and 5 bases for J; bases not matched to a gene: 7. The CDR3 covers 15 residues. Germline CDR1 reads KGHSH; CDR2 reads LQKENI.